This T cell receptor (beta chain) comes out of a study of regulatory T cells in long-lasting Graves disease. Time point meaning: newly diagnosed GD, antithyroid drugs for less than 3 months. PBMC RNA was the source of the TCR library. Relying on iRepertoire HTBI primers and Arm-PCR of CDR3 regions, the team built TCR beta libraries. Each CDR3 protein gets one entry after TCRdb re-called the multiplex PCR reads with MiXCR. The sample contains 300,000 to 400,000 distinct CDR3 sequences, roughly 17% of which appear only once. With 5 bases removed from V and 4 bases from J, the gap between germline ends came to 20 bases. The CDR3 extends over 15 amino acids. From germline, CDR1 is DFQATT and CDR2 SNEGSKA (reference sequence). This sample also appeared in a second study, on T cells in Graves' hyperthyroidism and ophthalmopathy.

This clonotype was sampled from a man aged 40-49 years with Graves disease. The chain uses TRBV20-1 and TRBJ1-1; D is uncertain. The sample here was peripheral blood mononuclear cells (PBMCs), taken at new diagnosis, from a patient treated with antithyroid drugs. The CDR3, as DNA: TGCAGTGCTCCGAGGCACCCGGGTCGTGCCACTGAAGCTTTCTTT. Amino acids: CSAPRHPGRATEAFF.